This T cell receptor (beta chain) was found in a study of OX40 agonist ivuxolimab in advanced cancers. This CDR3 has 14 residues. Trimming removed 4 bases from V and 4 bases from J; junction bases left unmatched: 7. Germline CDR1 SGHNT, CDR2 YYREEE (reference sequence). Profiling relied on immunoSEQ multiplex PCR, and the TCRdb table lists in-frame clones only, not all of them. Of nearly 45,000 clones in the sample, more than 80% were seen once. The starting material was CD4+ or CD8+ T cells sorted from blood, obtained in a trial of the OX40 agonist ivuxolimab. This sequence was found in an adult with an advanced solid tumor such as melanoma, head and neck, liver or kidney cancer. This sequence joins TRBV5-4 and TRBJ1-2; 7 nucleotides align to TRBD1. CDR3 DNA sequence: TGTGCCAGCAGCCCTGGGACAGCTCCCTATGGCTACACCTTC. Protein: CASSPGTAPYGYTF.